The T cell receptor (beta chain) described here comes from a study of T cell responses to AZD1222 COVID-19 vaccine. Notes on the study in general: Clonal diversity may have been underestimated, and the donors were mostly white British, with more females than males.

Remarks on this clone: No antigen is known for it.

In germline, CDR1 is SGDLS, CDR2 YYNGEE. The CDR3 contains 15 residues. The V end was cut by 4 bases, the J end by 1 base, with 14 bases between. Assay used: immunoSEQ multiplex PCR; TCRdb lists only in-frame clones, some missing. The sample gives roughly 13,000 clones, approximately 80% of which show up once; 30% to 50% is in the top ten. The sequenced sample was peripheral blood, obtained 28 days after the second AZD1222 dose. The chain couples TRBV9 to TRBJ1-1; D is perhaps TRBD1 (5 bases). This TCR came from an adult who received the AZD1222 COVID-19 vaccine. The CDR3 here is CASSPTGLTNTEAFF. DNA for the CDR3: TGTGCCAGCAGCCCAACGGGACTCACGAACACTGAAGCTTTCTTT.